This T cell receptor beta chain was found in a study of cytomegalovirus exposure and HLA in healthy donors. Only in-frame clones appear in the TCRdb table, and some are missing; sequencing was by immunoSEQ multiplex PCR. This table has more than 100,000 clones, approximately 91% appearing once. Findings and caveats of the study: Many donors carried some public TCRs, although rarity characterized most TCR sequences.

With respect to this clone: Its target is not known.

Germline loops: CDR1 SGHRS, CDR2 YFSETQ. CDR3 size: 16 residues. Trimming took 0 bases from V and 0 from J; bases not matched to a gene: 3. Sequencing was carried out using PBMCs. This sequence was found in a man aged 25-45 years in good health and CMV-seronegative. This chain uses TRBV5-1 with TRBJ2-3; 8 nucleotides match TRBD1. The CDR3 DNA follows: TGCGCCAGCAGCTTGGTTGGGACAGGAAGCACAGATACGCAGTATTTT. It yields the protein CASSLVGTGSTDTQYF.